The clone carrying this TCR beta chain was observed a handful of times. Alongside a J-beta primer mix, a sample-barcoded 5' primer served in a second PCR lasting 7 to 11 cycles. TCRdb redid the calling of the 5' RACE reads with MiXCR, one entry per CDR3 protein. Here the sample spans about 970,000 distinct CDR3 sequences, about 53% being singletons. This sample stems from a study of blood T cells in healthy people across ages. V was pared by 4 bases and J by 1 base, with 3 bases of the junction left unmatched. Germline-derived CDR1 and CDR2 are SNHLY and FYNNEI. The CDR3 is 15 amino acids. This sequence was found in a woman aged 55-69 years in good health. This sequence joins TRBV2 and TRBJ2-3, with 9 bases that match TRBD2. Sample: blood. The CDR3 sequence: CASSGLAERTDTQYF. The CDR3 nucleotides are TGTGCCAGCAGTGGACTAGCGGAACGCACAGATACGCAGTATTTT.